The 28 T cell receptor beta chains below come from one sample, sequenced in a study of T cell responses to AZD1222 COVID-19 vaccine. Libraries were prepared by immunoSEQ multiplex PCR; TCRdb keeps only in-frame clonotypes and omits some of them. The sample consists of 56,000 or so clones, over 70% of them appearing once. The material was peripheral blood, obtained on day 0 of AZD1222 vaccination. The source is an adult in good health.

A note on this clone: Other nucleotide sequences in the sample specify the same CDR3. The chain links TRBV4-3 to TRBJ1-2, with D unclear. V gave up 0 bases and J gave up 8 bases, with 7 bases separating them. Germline CDR1 is LGHNA and CDR2 is YSLEER. CDR3 length: 12 amino acids. This chain's CDR3 is CASSQDRHGYTF. CDR3 bases: TGCGCCAGCAGCCAAGATCGTCACGGCTACACCTTC.

V gene TRBV3-1 (or the pseudogene TRBV3-2) combines with J gene TRBJ2-3, with D possibly matching TRBD2 (5 bases). This CDR3 is built from 14 residues. Germline CDR1 and CDR2: LGHDT and YNNKEL (reference sequence). The V end lost 2 bases, the J end lost 6 bases, and 12 bases lay between the germline ends. The CDR3 is CASSQFIVADTQYF. CDR3 DNA: TGTGCCAGCAGCCAATTTATAGTAGCGGATACGCAGTATTTT.

V usage is TRBV6-5 and J usage is TRBJ1-5, with 7 bases matching TRBD1. The CDR3 is 15 amino acids. The V gene end was trimmed by 7 bases and the J gene end by 3 bases; junction bases not matched to a gene: 9. Germline-derived CDR1 and CDR2 are MNHEY and SVGAGI. In DNA, the CDR3 is TGTGCCAGCACCTTAGGACAGGTTTCCAATCAGCCCCAGCATTTT. Residues: CASTLGQVSNQPQHF.

This chain links TRBV5-1 with TRBJ1-2; 7 bases map to TRBD1. J gave up 5 bases and V 6 bases, and 10 bases lay outside the gene matches. This CDR3 has 14 residues. Germline V gene data show CDR1 as SGHRS and CDR2 as YFSETQ. The CDR3 bases are TGCGCCAGCACCACGACAGGGTCCGGATATGGCTACACCTTC. It yields the protein CASTTTGSGYGYTF.

V gene TRBV24-1 combines with J gene TRBJ2-3; no firm D call. CDR1 KGHDR and CDR2 SFDVKD come from the germline V gene. The CDR3 contains 13 residues. V was trimmed by 4 bases and J by 6 bases, leaving 10 bases between them. CDR3 residues: CATSDPSRDTQYF. The CDR3 region has the DNA TGTGCCACCAGTGACCCCTCTCGGGATACGCAGTATTTT.

The rearrangement uses TRBV4-1 and TRBJ2-7, with 10 bases matching TRBD2. Germline-derived CDR1 and CDR2 are MGHRA and YSYEKL. This CDR3 contains 16 residues. With V trimmed by 2 bases and J by 7 bases, 11 bases remained unmatched. The CDR3 bases are TGCGCCAGCAGCCAAACCTCTAGCGGGAGATTGGGGGAGCAGTACTTC. Its protein product is CASSQTSSGRLGEQYF.

In the case of this clone: The DNA is left out, because the CDR3 cannot be placed on it with certainty; the CDR3 is given as TCRdb lists it. The rearrangement links TRBV4-1 to TRBJ1-1. The CDR3 is 14 residues long, ends included. Germline CDR1 is MGHRA and CDR2 is YSYEKL. The CDR3 loop reads CASSRLFLEKAAFF.

The chain recombines TRBV18 with TRBJ1-2, with 8 bases aligning to TRBD1. Germline trimming cut 3 bases from V and 6 bases from J; bases unmatched to any gene: 9. The CDR3 length is 15 residues. The V gene's germline CDR1 is KGHSH and CDR2 LQKENI. In DNA, the CDR3 is TGTGCCAGCTCACCTTCCGGACAGGGACTCAATGGCTACACCTTC. Protein sequence: CASSPSGQGLNGYTF. Full variable domain (remainder filled in from reference TRBV18 and TRBJ1-2): NAGVMQNPRHLVRRRGQEARLRCSPMKGHSHVYWYRQLPEEGLKFMVYLQKENIIDESGMPKERFSAEFPKEGPSILRIQQVVRGDSAAYFCASSPSGQGLNGYTFGSGTRLTVV.

This chain connects TRBV5-4 to TRBJ2-7; D possibly uses TRBD1 or TRBD2 (5 bases each). The CDR3 has 15 amino acids. The V gene lost 3 bases and the J gene lost 3 bases, with 16 bases spanning the gap. CDR1 and CDR2 (germline): SGHNT, YYREEE (reference sequence). The CDR3: CASSSGGGIVYEQYF. CDR3 coding DNA: TGTGCCAGCAGCTCTGGGGGTGGAATTGTCTACGAGCAGTACTTC.

The chain carries TRBV2 and TRBJ1-2; D perhaps matches TRBD1 (6 bases). V lost 5 bases to trimming and J lost 2 bases, with 9 bases between them. The germline V gene encodes CDR1 SNHLY and CDR2 FYNNEI. The length of the CDR3 is 13 residues. CDR3 amino acids: CASSLQGNYGYTF. For the CDR3, the DNA is TGTGCCAGCAGTCTACAGGGCAACTATGGCTACACCTTC.

The rearrangement joins TRBV6-2 or TRBV6-3 to TRBJ2-7, with 8 bases lining up with TRBD2. The CDR3 loop spans 10 amino acids. Trimming cost V 6 bases and J 12 bases; bases outside gene matches: 4. CDR1 MNHEY and CDR2 SVGEGT come from the germline V gene. CDR3 residues: CASSGTRPYF. The CDR3 DNA reads TGTGCCAGCAGCGGGACTAGGCCGTACTTC.

The chain combines TRBV6-2 or TRBV6-3 with TRBJ2-3, with 7 nucleotides matching TRBD2. The CDR3 sequence is 12 residues long. V lost 4 bases, J lost 5 bases, and 0 bases stayed unmatched. From germline, CDR1 is MNHEY and CDR2 SVGEGT. The DNA of the CDR3 is TGTGCCAGCAGTTGGACTAGAGATACGCAGTATTTT. Translation gives CASSWTRDTQYF.

This chain connects TRBV7-2 to TRBJ1-1; 9 nucleotides align to TRBD1. Germline CDR1 SGHTA, CDR2 FQGNSA. The CDR3 totals 12 residues. V trimming: 4 bases; J trimming: 13 bases; junction bases outside the gene matches: 7. The CDR3 region has the DNA TGTGCCAGCAGCTCTTATTCGGGACAGGGTTTCTTT. It translates to CASSSYSGQGFF.

The rearrangement joins TRBV24-1 to TRBJ1-2; TRBD1 matches at 7 bases. Germline CDR1 reads KGHDR; CDR2 reads SFDVKD. The CDR3 totals 16 residues. V lost 7 bases and J lost 0; bases outside the gene matches: 10. CDR3 in amino acids: CATSDGQAAANYGYTF. The CDR3 coding sequence is TGTGCCACCAGCGACGGACAGGCAGCCGCTAACTATGGCTACACCTTC.

This chain links TRBV28 with TRBJ1-3; 7 bases are a match to TRBD1. Germline-derived CDR1 and CDR2 are MDHEN and SYDVKM. The trim removed 6 bases at V and 0 bases at J, leaving 5 bases unmatched. The CDR3 contains 15 residues. The CDR3 DNA is TGTGCCAGCAGACCCCGGACAGGCTCTGGAAACACCATATATTTT. Encoded protein: CASRPRTGSGNTIYF.

V is TRBV3-1 (or the pseudogene TRBV3-2) and J is TRBJ1-1; D unresolved. This CDR3 has 16 amino acids. V lost 0 bases and J lost 7, with 18 bases in between. Germline-derived CDR1 and CDR2 are LGHDT and YNNKEL (reference sequence). The CDR3 loop reads CASSQEGSPALFEAFF. Here the CDR3 DNA reads TGTGCCAGCAGCCAAGAAGGAAGCCCAGCACTTTTTGAAGCTTTCTTT.

The J gene is TRBJ1-1, the V gene TRBV19, with 8 positions matching TRBD1. Germline V lookup: CDR1 LNHDA, CDR2 SQIVND (reference sequence). The length of the CDR3 is 18 residues. V lost 3 bases to trimming and J lost 4 bases; unmatched junction nucleotides: 16. The CDR3 sequence: CASSMANIRRGRITEAFF. The DNA of the CDR3 is TGTGCCAGTAGTATGGCCAATATTCGCAGGGGGCGGATCACTGAAGCTTTCTTT.

The V gene is TRBV27, the J gene TRBJ1-6; D is unclear. Trimming stripped 4 bases from V and 8 bases from J, with 6 bases between. The CDR3 contains 12 residues. CDR1 MNHEY and CDR2 SMNVEV come from the germline V gene (reference sequence). This CDR3 reads CASSSLDSPLHF. The CDR3 DNA follows: TGTGCCAGCAGTTCCTTAGATTCACCCCTCCACTTT.

The chain is built from TRBV28 and TRBJ2-7, with 13 bases aligning to TRBD2. Germline assignment: CDR1 MDHEN and CDR2 SYDVKM. V shed 5 bases, J shed 2 bases, and the junction held 6 bases outside the gene matches. The CDR3 contains 16 residues. The CDR3, as DNA: TGTGCCAGCAGTCCCCCACTAGCGGGAGGGACCTACGAGCAGTACTTC. Translating gives CASSPPLAGGTYEQYF.

This clone came up once. This chain links TRBV4-2 with TRBJ1-5; D uncertain. The CDR3 sequence is 13 residues long. Germline V CDR1 and CDR2: LGHNA, YNFKEQ. Trimming pared 3 bases from V and 0 bases from J, leaving 3 bases between. CDR3 coding DNA: TGTGCCAGCAGCCATTATAGCAATCAGCCCCAGCATTTT. Its translation is CASSHYSNQPQHF.

The rearrangement joins TRBV7-9 to TRBJ2-1; perhaps TRBD1 as D (6 bases). Germline V gives CDR1 SEHNR, CDR2 FQNEAQ (reference sequence). Between the trimmed V and J ends, which lost 1 base and 7 bases, there was a span of 11 bases. The CDR3 sequence is 14 residues long. Here the CDR3 reads CASSLVAGVNEQFF. CDR3 coding DNA: TGTGCCAGCAGCTTAGTTGCAGGGGTGAATGAGCAGTTCTTC.

V gene TRBV7-2 combines with J gene TRBJ1-1, with TRBD1 matching over 9 bases. The germline gives CDR1 SGHTA, CDR2 FQGNSA. Unmatched junction bases numbered 8, after V lost 6 bases and J lost 6 bases. The CDR3 length is 14 residues. The CDR3 reads CASRQQGADAEAFF. The CDR3 nucleotides are TGTGCCAGCAGACAACAGGGGGCCGACGCTGAAGCTTTCTTT.

This clone appeared a few times. The CDR3 here is CASGAGRSTDTQYF. For the CDR3, the DNA is TGTGCCAGCGGCGCGGGAAGAAGCACAGATACGCAGTATTTT. The gene calls are TRBV7-9 and TRBJ2-3; tentatively, D is TRBD2 (6 bases). This CDR3 has 14 amino acids. The germline V gene has CDR1 SEHNR and CDR2 FQNEAQ (reference sequence). With 8 bases removed from V and 0 bases from J, the gap between germline ends came to 12 bases.

The chain couples TRBV23-1 to TRBJ2-7; the match to TRBD2 covers 12 bases. TRBV23-1 counts as an open reading frame of uncertain function. The CDR3 runs 22 residues. V gave up 3 bases and J gave up 1 base; unmatched junction bases: 22. The CDR3 is CASSHLEQIPSSSGRGSYEQYF. The CDR3 DNA is TGCGCCAGCAGTCATCTTGAGCAGATTCCCTCCTCTAGCGGGAGGGGTTCCTACGAGCAGTACTTC.

The chain joins TRBV20-1 to TRBJ2-7; the D call may be TRBD1 or TRBD2 (5 bases each). Germline values: CDR1 DFQATT, CDR2 SNEGSKA (reference sequence). V was pared by 0 bases and J by 11 bases, with 11 bases between. The CDR3 contains 11 residues. In DNA, the CDR3 is TGCAGTGCTAGAGATGGAAGAGGGGAGTACTTC. It specifies CSARDGRGEYF.

Only one count was recorded for this clone. The J gene is TRBJ2-1, the V gene TRBV3-1 (or the pseudogene TRBV3-2); D is unresolved. This CDR3 is 13 amino acids long. Per the germline V gene, CDR1 is LGHDT and CDR2 is YNNKEL (reference sequence). V was trimmed by 3 bases and J by 8 bases, leaving 11 bases between them. The CDR3 nucleotides read TGTGCCAGCAGCCAGCCCCCAGGAGATGAGCAGTTCTTC. It yields the protein CASSQPPGDEQFF.

The chain combines TRBV27 with TRBJ2-5; 11 nucleotides agree with TRBD2. J gave up 5 bases and V 5 bases, and 10 bases lay outside the gene matches. In germline, CDR1 is MNHEY, CDR2 SMNVEV (reference sequence). This CDR3 region has 16 residues. The CDR3: CASSLRLAGLGETQYF. The CDR3 bases are TGTGCCAGCAGTCTCCGACTAGCGGGATTAGGGGAGACCCAGTACTTC.

The chain employs TRBV27 and TRBJ2-1; possible D gene TRBD1, 6 bases. Trimming took off 5 bases at V and 6 bases at J, with 14 bases between the two ends. CDR3 length: 14 residues. Germline V gene sequence: CDR1 MNHEY, CDR2 SMNVEV (reference sequence). The CDR3 region is CASSLRQVLNEQFF. The CDR3 DNA reads TGTGCCAGCAGTCTTAGACAGGTCCTCAATGAGCAGTTCTTC.